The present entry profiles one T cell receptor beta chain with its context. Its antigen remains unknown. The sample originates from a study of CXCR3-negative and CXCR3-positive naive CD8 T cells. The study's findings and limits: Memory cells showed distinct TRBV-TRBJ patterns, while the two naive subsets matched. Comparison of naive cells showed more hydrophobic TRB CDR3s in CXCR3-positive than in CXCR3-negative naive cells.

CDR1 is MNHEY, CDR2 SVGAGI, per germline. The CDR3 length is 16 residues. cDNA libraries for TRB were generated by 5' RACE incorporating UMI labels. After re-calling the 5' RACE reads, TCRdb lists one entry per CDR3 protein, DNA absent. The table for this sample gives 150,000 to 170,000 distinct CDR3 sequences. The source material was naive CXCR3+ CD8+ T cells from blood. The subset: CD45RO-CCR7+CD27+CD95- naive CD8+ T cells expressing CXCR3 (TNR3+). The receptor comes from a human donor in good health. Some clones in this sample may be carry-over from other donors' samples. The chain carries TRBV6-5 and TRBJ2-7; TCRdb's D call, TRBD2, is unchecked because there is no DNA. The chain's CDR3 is CASSYTRGGLSYEQYF.